Listed here are 32 T cell receptor beta chains from one sample, sequenced in a study of cytomegalovirus exposure and HLA in healthy donors. PCR was performed using 60 Vbeta and 13 Jbeta primers. Using immunoSEQ multiplex PCR, the repertoire was profiled, and TCRdb retains in-frame clones only, with some absent. In total, the table holds approximately 50,000 clones. The specimen sequenced was PBMCs. The source is a woman between 40 and 55 years old in good health and CMV-seronegative.

The chain couples TRBV18 to TRBJ2-7; D might be TRBD1 (6 bases). The V end was cut by 3 bases, the J end by 3 bases, with 12 bases between. Germline V gene data show CDR1 as KGHSH and CDR2 as LQKENI. The CDR3 runs to 14 residues. CDR3: CASSPPAGDYEQYF. CDR3 in DNA: TGTGCCAGCTCACCCCCGGCAGGGGACTACGAGCAGTACTTC.

This sequence joins TRBV5-1 and TRBJ2-7, with D perhaps TRBD1 (6 bases). The V end lost 4 bases, the J end lost 2 bases, and 19 bases lay between the germline ends. Per the germline V gene, CDR1 is SGHRS and CDR2 is YFSETQ. The CDR3 consists of 16 residues. The CDR3 is CASSPSRGYPAYEQYF. CDR3 DNA: TGCGCCAGCAGCCCCAGCAGGGGATATCCCGCCTACGAGCAGTACTTC.

The rearrangement joins TRBV5-4 to TRBJ2-7, with 8 bases identical to TRBD2. This CDR3 region has 13 residues. The ends lost 1 base at V and 6 bases at J; junction bases unmatched: 3. Germline loops: CDR1 SGHNT, CDR2 YYREEE (reference sequence). DNA of the CDR3: TGTGCCAGCAGCTTGCCGGGGGGGGGCGAGCAGTACTTC. It yields the protein CASSLPGGGEQYF.

The V call is TRBV7-9, the J call TRBJ2-7, with TRBD1 identical over 7 bases. CDR3 size: 16 residues. V was clipped by 5 bases and J by 2 bases; unmatched bases: 12. Per germline, CDR1 SEHNR and CDR2 FQNEAQ (reference sequence). The CDR3 region has the DNA TGTGCCAGCAGCCCACGGGACAGATTAGGGACCTACGAGCAGTACTTC. Protein sequence: CASSPRDRLGTYEQYF. Full variable domain (outside the CDR3, taken from reference TRBV7-9 and TRBJ2-7): DTGVSQNPRHKITKRGQNVTFRCDPISEHNRLYWYRQTLGQGPEFLTYFQNEAQLEKSRLLSDRFSAERPKGSFSTLEIQRTEQGDSAMYLCASSPRDRLGTYEQYFGPGTRLTVT.

V usage is TRBV7-9 and J usage is TRBJ1-4; no definite D call. The CDR3 is made up of 14 amino acids. V was pared by 1 base and J by 7 bases, with 10 bases between. CDR1 and CDR2 (germline): SEHNR, FQNEAQ (reference sequence). The CDR3 sequence is CASSLGGGIEKLFF. DNA for the CDR3: TGTGCCAGCAGCTTAGGGGGAGGAATTGAAAAACTGTTTTTT.

The rearrangement links TRBV5-1 to TRBJ2-1; 8 bases line up with TRBD2. The CDR3 is 15 amino acids. The germline V gene encodes CDR1 SGHRS and CDR2 YFSETQ. V was clipped by 4 bases and J by 10 bases; unmatched bases: 13. The CDR3 region has the DNA TGCGCCAGCAGCCTGGGACTAGGAGATTTCAGGGAGCAGTTCTTC. This encodes CASSLGLGDFREQFF.

This chain links TRBV19 with TRBJ1-3; 8 bases match TRBD1. The CDR3 runs 17 residues. With V trimmed by 3 bases and J by 1 base, 8 bases remained unmatched. Germline V gene sequence: CDR1 LNHDA, CDR2 SQIVND (reference sequence). CDR3 sequence: CASSMWGRGQSGNTIYF. The CDR3 nucleotides read TGTGCCAGTAGTATGTGGGGCAGGGGGCAATCTGGAAACACCATATATTTT. The whole variable domain, remainder taken from reference TRBV19 and TRBJ1-3, is DGGITQSPKYLFRKEGQNVTLSCEQNLNHDAMYWYRQDPGQGLRLIYYSQIVNDFQKGDIAEGYSVSREKKESFPLTVTSAQKNPTAFYLCASSMWGRGQSGNTIYFGEGSWLTVV.

V gene TRBV4-2 combines with J gene TRBJ1-1; 8 bases agree with TRBD1. The CDR3 is made up of 16 amino acids. With 0 bases clipped from V and 0 bases from J, the junction kept 3 bases outside the gene matches. CDR1 is LGHNA and CDR2 is YNFKEQ in the germline V gene. This CDR3 is CASSQDRGRMNTEAFF. The CDR3 DNA sequence: TGTGCCAGCAGCCAAGACAGGGGGCGCATGAACACTGAAGCTTTCTTT.

The chain couples TRBV12-2 to TRBJ2-1; the DNA was not compared with TRBD1, the D call given in the table. TRBV12-2 is deemed a pseudogene. The CDR3 is 21 amino acids. The CDR3 sequence is CASHLPTGGQGSQTVLNEQFF. CDR3 sequence (DNA): TGTGCAAGCCACCTCCCCACTGGGGGACAGGGGTCCCAAACCGTATTGAATGAGCAGTTCTTC.

The genes are TRBV7-3 and TRBJ2-7, with D possibly TRBD2 on 5 matching bases. V was shortened by 2 bases and J by 4 bases, with 9 bases between the two germline ends. Per germline, CDR1 SGHTA and CDR2 FQGTGA. The CDR3 length is 13 residues. Written as DNA, the CDR3 is TGTGCCAGCAGCTTATTCCGGGGATACGAGCAGTACTTC. It yields the protein CASSLFRGYEQYF. The full variable domain, with the rest looked up from reference TRBV7-3 and TRBJ2-7, is GAGVSQTPSNKVTEKGKYVELRCDPISGHTALYWYRQSLGQGPEFLIYFQGTGAADDSGLPNDRFFAVRPEGSVSTLKIQRTERGDSAVYLCASSLFRGYEQYFGPGTRLTVT.

The genes are TRBV2 and TRBJ2-2; tentatively, D is TRBD2 (5 bases). V shed 7 bases and J shed 0 bases, with 9 bases lying between them. Per germline, CDR1 SNHLY and CDR2 FYNNEI. This CDR3 has 14 residues. CDR3 region: CASMTNPNTGELFF. As DNA, the CDR3 is TGTGCCAGCATGACTAATCCGAACACCGGGGAGCTGTTTTTT.

V usage is TRBV9 and J usage is TRBJ1-2, with a tentative D call TRBD1 (6 bases). V was cut by 4 bases and J by 3 bases, with 13 bases left in between. The CDR3 extends over 14 amino acids. Per germline, CDR1 SGDLS and CDR2 YYNGEE. CDR3 DNA sequence: TGTGCCAGCAGCCCGAGGGGGGGGGACTATGGCTACACCTTC. It codes for CASSPRGGDYGYTF.

The rearrangement links TRBV4-2 to TRBJ1-1, with 7 bases fitting TRBD1. Germline trimming cut 3 bases from V and 10 bases from J; bases unmatched to any gene: 5. CDR3 length: 12 amino acids. Germline CDR1 reads LGHNA; CDR2 reads YNFKEQ. The CDR3 here is CASSQANRGAFF. The CDR3 nucleotides read TGTGCCAGCAGCCAGGCAAACAGGGGAGCTTTCTTT.

The V gene is TRBV4-2, the J gene TRBJ1-6; TRBD1 is a possible D gene (6 bases). The CDR3 is 15 residues long. Germline lookup yields CDR1 LGHNA and CDR2 YNFKEQ. Trimming cost V 1 base and J 8 bases, with 12 bases left between them. CDR3 residues: CASSQVQAGDSPLHF. The CDR3 DNA reads TGTGCCAGCAGCCAAGTACAGGCAGGGGATTCACCCCTCCACTTT.

The chain joins TRBV6-1 to TRBJ2-1; 10 bases fit TRBD2. Trimming at V came to 6 bases and at J to 3 bases, leaving 5 bases not matched to a gene. Germline V gene sequence: CDR1 MNHNS, CDR2 SASEGT. This CDR3 spans 15 amino acids. The CDR3 DNA reads as TGTGCCAGCAGCTCCGGGACTAGCGACTACAATGAGCAGTTCTTC. Translating it yields CASSSGTSDYNEQFF.

J is TRBJ2-7 and V is TRBV7-2; TRBD2 aligns across 9 bases. Trimming at V came to 1 base and at J to 3 bases, leaving 7 bases not matched to a gene. The CDR3 consists of 16 residues. Germline V gene data show CDR1 as SGHTA and CDR2 as FQGNSA. The CDR3, as DNA: TGTGCCAGCAGCTTAGGGTCTAGCGGGGCAATCTACGAGCAGTACTTC. Encoded protein: CASSLGSSGAIYEQYF.

The V gene is TRBV5-6, the J gene TRBJ2-7, with a weak D call TRBD1 (6 bases). The CDR3 consists of 14 residues. Germline CDR1 SGHDT, CDR2 YYEEEE. V was trimmed by 3 bases and J by 2 bases, leaving 12 bases between them. CDR3 DNA: TGTGCCAGCAGCTATAGGGGGTCCACCTACGAGCAGTACTTC. It encodes CASSYRGSTYEQYF.

This chain joins TRBV5-1 and TRBJ1-2; no clear D. CDR1 SGHRS and CDR2 YFSETQ come from the germline V gene. This CDR3 comprises 14 residues. V lost 4 bases and J 0 bases, leaving 10 bases between the germline ends. CDR3 sequence: CASSRDNPNYGYTF. The CDR3 DNA follows: TGCGCCAGCAGCCGAGACAACCCTAACTATGGCTACACCTTC. Together with reference TRBV5-1 and TRBJ1-2, the CDR3 gives the full variable domain: KAGVTQTPRYLIKTRGQQVTLSCSPISGHRSVSWYQQTPGQGLQFLFEYFSETQRNKGNFPGRFSGRQFSNSRSEMNVSTLELGDSALYLCASSRDNPNYGYTFGSGTRLTVV.

The J gene is TRBJ1-2, the V gene TRBV5-1; D perhaps matches TRBD1 (5 bases). Germline V gene lookup returns CDR1 SGHRS and CDR2 YFSETQ. Trimming took off 0 bases at V and 6 bases at J, with 9 bases between the two ends. The CDR3 loop spans 13 amino acids. The CDR3 here is CASSLESGDGYTF. The CDR3 DNA is TGCGCCAGCAGCTTGGAGTCGGGGGATGGCTACACCTTC. The entire variable domain, with the rest obtained from reference TRBV5-1 and TRBJ1-2, is as follows: KAGVTQTPRYLIKTRGQQVTLSCSPISGHRSVSWYQQTPGQGLQFLFEYFSETQRNKGNFPGRFSGRQFSNSRSEMNVSTLELGDSALYLCASSLESGDGYTFGSGTRLTVV.

This rearrangement joins TRBV13 to TRBJ2-7; D is possibly TRBD1 (7 bases). In germline, CDR1 is PRHDT, CDR2 FYEKMQ (reference sequence). Trimming took off 6 bases at V and 6 bases at J, with 15 bases between the two ends. The CDR3 contains 13 residues. Written as DNA, the CDR3 is TGTGCCAGCAGAGGCAGGGGGGTTTTCGAGCAGTACTTC. Protein: CASRGRGVFEQYF.

The chain combines TRBV7-3 with TRBJ2-1; a weak D match, TRBD2 (6 bases). Between the trimmed V and J ends, which lost 4 bases and 10 bases, there was a span of 14 bases. Germline V lookup: CDR1 SGHTA, CDR2 FQGTGA. The CDR3 spans 13 residues. The CDR3 DNA follows: TGTGCCAGCAGCTCCAATCGGGGAGGAGAGCAGTTCTTC. Protein: CASSSNRGGEQFF. The full variable domain, rest sourced from reference TRBV7-3 and TRBJ2-1, is GAGVSQTPSNKVTEKGKYVELRCDPISGHTALYWYRQSLGQGPEFLIYFQGTGAADDSGLPNDRFFAVRPEGSVSTLKIQRTERGDSAVYLCASSSNRGGEQFFGPGTRLTVL.

This chain uses TRBV18 with TRBJ2-5; D is perhaps TRBD2 (6 bases). Looked up from germline, CDR1 is KGHSH and CDR2 is LQKENI. V lost 0 bases and J 2 bases, leaving 7 bases between the germline ends. The CDR3 spans 14 residues. In DNA, the CDR3 is TGTGCCAGCTCACCACCGCGGGGACAAGAGACCCAGTACTTC. This encodes CASSPPRGQETQYF.

The V and J genes are TRBV9 and TRBJ2-7; 7 nucleotides line up with TRBD2. The CDR3 sequence is 15 residues long. The germline gives CDR1 SGDLS, CDR2 YYNGEE. V shed 4 bases, J shed 0 bases, and the junction held 7 bases outside the gene matches. The CDR3: CASSPMSGTSYEQYF. The DNA of the CDR3 is TGTGCCAGCAGCCCGATGAGCGGGACCTCCTACGAGCAGTACTTC.

This chain links TRBV7-9 with TRBJ1-2, with 7 bases that match TRBD1. V was pared by 5 bases and J by 8 bases, with 8 bases of the junction left unmatched. The CDR3 totals 13 residues. Germline CDR1 and CDR2: SEHNR and FQNEAQ (reference sequence). The CDR3, as DNA: TGTGCCAGCAGCCCGGACAGGACTCGAGGCTACACCTTC. It translates to CASSPDRTRGYTF. Full variable domain (outside the CDR3, taken from reference TRBV7-9 and TRBJ1-2): DTGVSQNPRHKITKRGQNVTFRCDPISEHNRLYWYRQTLGQGPEFLTYFQNEAQLEKSRLLSDRFSAERPKGSFSTLEIQRTEQGDSAMYLCASSPDRTRGYTFGSGTRLTVV.

This chain joins TRBV6-5 and TRBJ2-7; D remains unclear. CDR3 length: 14 residues. The V gene's germline CDR1 is MNHEY and CDR2 SVGAGI. Trimming stripped 4 bases from V and 3 bases from J, with 13 bases between. The CDR3 sequence: CASSSPGINYEQYF. DNA of the CDR3: TGTGCCAGCAGTTCTCCAGGAATAAACTACGAGCAGTACTTC.

The rearrangement uses TRBV7-2 and TRBJ2-7, with 8 bases aligning to TRBD2. The germline V gene encodes CDR1 SGHTA and CDR2 FQGNSA. V was pared by 1 base and J by 3 bases, with 5 bases of the junction left unmatched. The CDR3 contains 15 residues. Here the CDR3 reads CASSLVAGGFYEQYF. As DNA, the CDR3 is TGTGCCAGCAGCTTAGTGGCGGGGGGCTTCTACGAGCAGTACTTC.

This chain joins TRBV5-6 and TRBJ2-7; 10 positions agree with TRBD1. Germline lookup yields CDR1 SGHDT and CDR2 YYEEEE. The CDR3 loop spans 15 amino acids. V gave up 4 bases and J gave up 3 bases; unmatched junction bases: 7. CDR3 DNA sequence: TGTGCCAGCAGCCCGACAGGGGGCGATTTCTACGAGCAGTACTTC. This gives the protein CASSPTGGDFYEQYF. Based on the CDR3 plus reference TRBV5-6 and TRBJ2-7, the full variable domain is DAGVTQSPTHLIKTRGQQVTLRCSPKSGHDTVSWYQQALGQGPQFIFQYYEEEERQRGNFPDRFSGHQFPNYSSELNVNALLLGDSALYLCASSPTGGDFYEQYFGPGTRLTVT.

This chain links TRBV27 with TRBJ2-2; D is ambiguous. Looked up from germline, CDR1 is MNHEY and CDR2 is SMNVEV (reference sequence). Trimming removed 3 bases at V and 8 bases at J, with 13 bases between. This CDR3 contains 14 residues. Here the CDR3 DNA reads TGTGCCAGCAGTTTTCTCGGCGGAATAGGGGAGCTGTTTTTT. Protein sequence: CASSFLGGIGELFF.

The V call is TRBV6-6, the J call TRBJ1-2, with D unresolved. The CDR3 spans 14 residues. Germline V CDR1 and CDR2: MNHNY, SVGAGI (reference sequence). V lost 5 bases, J lost 5 bases, and 15 bases lay in between. CDR3 bases: TGTGCCAGCAGTGGGGAGGGCTCCTGGTATGGCTACACCTTC. Residues: CASSGEGSWYGYTF.

This rearrangement joins TRBV6-1 to TRBJ1-5; D might be TRBD1 (5 bases). V was cut by 6 bases and J by 9 bases, with 21 bases left in between. The V gene's germline CDR1 is MNHNS and CDR2 SASEGT. This CDR3 comprises 15 residues. CDR3 sequence (DNA): TGTGCCAGCAGGGAAAGCGGGACTAAAGGCGGGCCCCAGCATTTT. It encodes CASRESGTKGGPQHF.

V gene TRBV29-1 combines with J gene TRBJ2-5; 15 positions agree with TRBD2. The CDR3 totals 16 residues. The germline V gene has CDR1 SQVTM and CDR2 ANQGSEA. The J segment lost 4 bases and the V segment lost 4 bases, leaving 7 bases of the junction unmatched. CDR3 protein: CSVADWTSGRGETQYF. In nucleotides, the CDR3 is TGCAGCGTTGCAGACTGGACTAGCGGGAGGGGAGAGACCCAGTACTTC.

The chain uses TRBV9 and TRBJ1-1, with 7 bases identical to TRBD1. Germline assignment: CDR1 SGDLS and CDR2 YYNGEE. The CDR3 loop spans 15 amino acids. V was clipped by 1 base and J by 0 bases; unmatched bases: 3. CDR3 in amino acids: CASSVQGVMNTEAFF. The DNA for the CDR3 is TGTGCCAGCAGCGTACAGGGGGTCATGAACACTGAAGCTTTCTTT.